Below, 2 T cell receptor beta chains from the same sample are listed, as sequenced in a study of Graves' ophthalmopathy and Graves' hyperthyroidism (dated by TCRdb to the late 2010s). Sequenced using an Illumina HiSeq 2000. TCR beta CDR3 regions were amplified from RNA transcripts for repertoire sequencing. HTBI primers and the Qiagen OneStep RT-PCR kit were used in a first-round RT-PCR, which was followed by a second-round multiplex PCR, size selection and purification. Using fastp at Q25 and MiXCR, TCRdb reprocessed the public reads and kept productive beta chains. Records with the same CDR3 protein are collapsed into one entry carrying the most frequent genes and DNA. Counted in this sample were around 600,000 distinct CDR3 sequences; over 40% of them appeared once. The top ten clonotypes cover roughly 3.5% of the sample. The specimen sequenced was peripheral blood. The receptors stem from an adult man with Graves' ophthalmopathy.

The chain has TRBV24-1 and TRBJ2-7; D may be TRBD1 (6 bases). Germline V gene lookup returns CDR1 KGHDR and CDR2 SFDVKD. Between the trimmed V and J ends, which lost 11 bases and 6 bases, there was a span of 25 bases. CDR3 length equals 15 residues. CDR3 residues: CASSSDRYPRAEQYF. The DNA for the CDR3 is TGTGCCAGCAGCTCCGACAGGTACCCTCGGGCCGAGCAGTACTTC.

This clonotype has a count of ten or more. Written as DNA, the CDR3 is TGTGCCAGTACCGATCGCAGGCGGGAGCAGTACTTC. Encoded protein: CASTDRRREQYF. The chain recombines TRBV19 with TRBJ2-7; D is uncertain. CDR1 LNHDA and CDR2 SQIVND come from the germline V gene (reference sequence). Trimming shortened V by 7 bases and J by 7 bases, and 14 bases separated the two germline ends. The CDR3 consists of 12 residues.